Below are 18 T cell receptor beta chains sequenced from a single sample in a study of molecular identifiers for immune sequencing clone quantification. One entry per CDR3 protein, called by TCRdb with MiXCR from the PCR reads. The sample lists about 630,000 distinct CDR3 sequences; about 25% were seen once. Material: naive CD8+ T cells from blood, with Jurkat cell RNA spiked in. Subset: FACS-sorted CD8+CD4-CCR7+CD45RA+ naive T cells. The receptors were sampled from a human donor in good health. Some libraries in this study had Jurkat cell RNA spiked in.

About this clonotype: Since a much larger clone is just one base distant, this may be a read error. The V and J genes are TRBV28 and TRBJ1-1, with 11 bases that match TRBD1. There are 15 residues in the CDR3. Germline V gene data show CDR1 as MDHEN and CDR2 as SYDVKM. V lost 5 bases and J lost 5; bases outside the gene matches: 7. The CDR3 nucleotides are TGTGCCAGCAGTGCCCGGGACAGGGGGTGGACTGAAGCTTTCTTT. It translates to CASSARDRGWTEAFF.

In its sample, this clonotype was seen a few times. This chain uses TRBV20-1 with TRBJ2-7; D may be TRBD1 (6 bases). This CDR3 region has 13 residues. V lost 4 bases to trimming and J lost 4 bases, with 14 bases between them. Germline CDR1 and CDR2: DFQATT and SNEGSKA (reference sequence). CDR3 in amino acids: CSAIEGTLYEQYF. CDR3 coding DNA: TGCAGTGCTATTGAGGGGACACTTTACGAGCAGTACTTC.

This clonotype turned up a few times. The germline gene is not matched at one end of the junction; a read error may be the cause. This chain uses TRBV4-3 with TRBJ2-7, with TRBD2 matching over 7 bases. The CDR3 loop spans 15 amino acids. Germline CDR1 LGHNA, CDR2 YSLEER. CDR3 sequence reads: CTSSQDGRGSYEQYF. The CDR3 coding sequence is TGCACCAGCAGCCAAGATGGGAGGGGTTCGTACGAGCAGTACTTC.

This chain links TRBV11-2 with TRBJ1-5; D might be TRBD1 (6 bases). The germline CDR1 and CDR2 sequences are SGHAT and FQNNGV. This CDR3 spans 14 amino acids. V was trimmed by 5 bases and J by 6 bases, leaving 14 bases between them. The CDR3 nucleotides read TGTGCCAGCAGCCCAGATCAGGGGTTTCAGCCCCAGCATTTT. Translation: CASSPDQGFQPQHF. Using reference TRBV11-2 and TRBJ1-5 for the parts outside the CDR3, the full variable domain is EAGVAQSPRYKIIEKRQSVAFWCNPISGHATLYWYQQILGQGPKLLIQFQNNGVVDDSQLPKDRFSAERLKGVDSTLKIQPAKLEDSAVYLCASSPDQGFQPQHFGDGTRLSIL.

This clonotype came up many times. This chain joins TRBV6-2 or TRBV6-3 and TRBJ2-1; the D gene is possibly TRBD2 (6 bases). CDR3 size: 15 residues. The V end was cut by 0 bases, the J end by 10 bases, with 16 bases between. Germline V CDR1 and CDR2: MNHEY, SVGEGT. CDR3 bases: TGTGCCAGCAGTTACTCCGCTGGGGGAGGTATGGAGCAGTTCTTC. As protein: CASSYSAGGGMEQFF.

This clonotype was observed a few times. The chain couples TRBV5-8 to TRBJ2-3; 11 bases are shared with TRBD1. The CDR3 covers 15 residues. V lost 0 bases and J lost 4; bases outside the gene matches: 1. Germline assignment: CDR1 SGHTS and CDR2 YDEGEE. CDR3 nucleotides: TGTGCCAGCAGCTTGGCGGACAGGGGGCCAGATACGCAGTATTTT. Translation gives CASSLADRGPDTQYF.

The V and J genes are TRBV7-9 and TRBJ2-1, with a possible D match to TRBD2 (6 bases). V was shortened by 5 bases and J by 7 bases, with 21 bases between the two germline ends. The CDR3 contains 16 residues. Germline loops: CDR1 SEHNR, CDR2 FQNEAQ (reference sequence). The CDR3 sequence is CASSPLAGRWVNEQFF. The CDR3, as DNA: TGTGCCAGCAGCCCTCTTGCGGGAAGGTGGGTAAATGAGCAGTTCTTC.

The chain uses TRBV20-1 and TRBJ2-2; 11 bases line up with TRBD2. The CDR3 runs 15 residues. Losses at the gene ends were 5 bases for V and 4 bases for J; bases not matched to a gene: 6. The germline CDR1 and CDR2 sequences are DFQATT and SNEGSKA (reference sequence). CDR3 nucleotides: TGCAGTGCTCGACTAGCGGGGTGGGGCACCGGGGAGCTGTTTTTT. Its protein is CSARLAGWGTGELFF.

This clonotype appeared many times. The chain joins TRBV28 to TRBJ1-4; 9 nucleotides agree with TRBD1. Germline CDR1 is MDHEN and CDR2 is SYDVKM. The ends lost 7 bases at V and 5 bases at J; junction bases unmatched: 8. This CDR3 is 15 amino acids long. CDR3 in DNA: TGTGCCAGCACCATTGGAGGGACAGGGAATGAAAAACTGTTTTTT. It codes for CASTIGGTGNEKLFF.

In this sample, this clonotype turned up a few times. The chain recombines TRBV9 with TRBJ2-3; maybe TRBD2 (6 bases). From germline, CDR1 is SGDLS and CDR2 YYNGEE. There are 14 residues in the CDR3. V was cut by 3 bases and J by 6 bases, with 14 bases left in between. The CDR3 protein is CASSDRYAGDTQYF. The CDR3 DNA sequence: TGTGCCAGCAGCGACAGGTATGCGGGGGATACGCAGTATTTT.

The V gene is TRBV25-1, the J gene TRBJ1-2, with D perhaps TRBD1 (6 bases). Germline-derived CDR1 and CDR2 are MGHDK and SYGVNS. Deletions cut 6 bases from V and 1 base from J, with 12 bases between. There are 14 residues in the CDR3. CDR3: CASRPGGGNYGYTF. The CDR3 nucleotides are TGTGCCAGCAGGCCCGGGGGCGGTAACTATGGCTACACCTTC.

This clonotype was seen at least ten times. CDR3 sequence: CASSASVTSNQPQHF. The CDR3 DNA is TGTGCCAGCAGCGCCAGTGTTACTAGCAATCAGCCCCAGCATTTT. V usage is TRBV7-9 and J usage is TRBJ1-5; no clear D gene. CDR3 length: 15 residues. In germline, CDR1 is SEHNR, CDR2 FQNEAQ (reference sequence). V was cut by 5 bases and J by 0 bases, with 11 bases left in between.

The chain employs TRBV20-1 and TRBJ1-5; D gene ambiguous. The CDR3 covers 13 residues. Trimming removed 5 bases at V and 7 bases at J, with 15 bases between. CDR1 and CDR2 from the germline V gene are DFQATT and SNEGSKA (reference sequence). The CDR3 DNA reads TGCAGTGCTGCCTCGCCTAGAGGACAGCCCCAGCATTTT. Its translation: CSAASPRGQPQHF.

This clonotype has a handful of counts. The chain recombines TRBV20-1 with TRBJ2-3; TRBD2 matches at 10 bases. This CDR3 comprises 16 residues. CDR1 and CDR2 from the germline V gene are DFQATT and SNEGSKA (reference sequence). Trimming took 2 bases from V and 6 from J; bases not matched to a gene: 11. The CDR3 loop is CSARRLAGGRRDTQYF. The CDR3 nucleotides read TGCAGTGCTAGAAGGTTAGCGGGGGGACGGCGGGATACGCAGTATTTT.

The V call is TRBV10-3, the J call TRBJ2-7, with D possibly called TRBD1 or TRBD2 (5 bases each). The germline V gene has CDR1 ENHRY and CDR2 SYGVKD. This CDR3 has 16 amino acids. The V gene lost 0 bases and the J gene lost 6 bases, with 18 bases spanning the gap. In DNA form, the CDR3 reads TGTGCCATCAGTGAGTCGATAACAGGAGGCTTCTCCGAGCAGTACTTC. This sequence encodes CAISESITGGFSEQYF.

This clonotype was counted at least ten times. The rearrangement uses TRBV7-9 and TRBJ2-2, with TRBD2 identical over 10 bases. The germline V gene encodes CDR1 SEHNR and CDR2 FQNEAQ (reference sequence). The CDR3 length is 19 residues. The J segment lost 0 bases and the V segment lost 5 bases, leaving 12 bases of the junction unmatched. The CDR3 here is CASSPPVPAGGPNTGELFF. The CDR3 DNA is TGTGCCAGCAGCCCCCCGGTCCCAGCGGGAGGGCCGAACACCGGGGAGCTGTTTTTT.

This clonotype was seen only a few times. The rearrangement uses TRBV19 and TRBJ2-5; 7 positions agree with TRBD1. V lost 6 bases to trimming and J lost 5 bases; unmatched junction nucleotides: 18. Germline V lookup: CDR1 LNHDA, CDR2 SQIVND (reference sequence). The CDR3 runs to 17 residues. CDR3 in amino acids: CASSTLTGSTWGETQYF. The CDR3 coding sequence is TGTGCCAGTAGCACCCTGACAGGGTCTACCTGGGGGGAGACCCAGTACTTC.

This rearrangement joins TRBV5-5 to TRBJ2-7; the D is unclear. The germline CDR1 and CDR2 sequences are SGHKS and YYEKEE (reference sequence). The CDR3 spans 12 residues. Trimming cost V 5 bases and J 0 bases, with 6 bases left between them. As DNA, the CDR3 is TGTGCCAGCAGAGCTCCCTCCTACGAGCAGTACTTC. This codes for CASRAPSYEQYF.